One and the same sample provided the 10 T cell receptor beta chains below, sequenced in a study of post-analysis software for immune sequencing data. The TCR beta cDNA libraries contained unique molecular identifiers. MiXCR, run by TCRdb on the PCR reads, gives a single entry per CDR3 protein. The sample consists of 400,000 to 500,000 distinct CDR3 sequences, approximately 42% of them appearing once. Their target antigens are unknown. Study-level findings and limits: TRBV5-6, TRBV5-1 and TRBV20-1 belonged to a set of five TRBV segments that were more frequent in patients than controls.

The specimen was blood. Receptor source: a girl aged 2-10 years with multiple sclerosis.

J is TRBJ2-5 and V is TRBV29-1; possibly TRBD1 or TRBD2 for D (5 bases each). V was clipped by 3 bases and J by 2 bases, with 22 bases between them. The V gene's germline CDR1 is SQVTM and CDR2 ANQGSEA. The CDR3 sequence is 17 residues long. This CDR3 reads CSVDIIGTIPPQETQYF. The CDR3, as DNA: TGCAGCGTTGACATAATCGGGACCATTCCTCCTCAAGAGACCCAGTACTTC.

This clonotype was recorded many times. The chain employs TRBV10-3 and TRBJ2-7; D ambiguous. Looked up from germline, CDR1 is ENHRY and CDR2 is SYGVKD. V shed 2 bases and J shed 5 bases, with 10 bases lying between them. This CDR3 comprises 13 residues. The CDR3 reads CAISETPRDEQYF. The CDR3 bases are TGTGCCATCAGTGAGACCCCGAGAGACGAGCAGTACTTC.

The J gene is TRBJ2-2, the V gene TRBV15; D is uncertain. The CDR3 covers 13 residues. Trimming left V 1 base short and J 9 bases short, with 9 bases between. Germline V gives CDR1 LNHNV, CDR2 YYDKDF (reference sequence). Here the CDR3 DNA reads TGTGCCACCAGCAGAGGAGATACCAGGGAGCTGTTTTTT. This translates into CATSRGDTRELFF.

The rearrangement uses TRBV11-2 and TRBJ2-1, with 9 bases matching TRBD2. This CDR3 has 16 amino acids. Germline values: CDR1 SGHAT, CDR2 FQNNGV. The trim removed 5 bases at V and 7 bases at J, leaving 12 bases unmatched. CDR3 bases: TGTGCCAGCAGCACCAGTAGTCTAGCGGGGCTTAATGAGCAGTTCTTC. Translating it yields CASSTSSLAGLNEQFF.

V and J are TRBV20-1 and TRBJ1-2; D remains ambiguous. CDR3 length equals 12 residues. CDR1 and CDR2 from the germline V gene are DFQATT and SNEGSKA (reference sequence). Deletions cut 7 bases from V and 2 bases from J, with 11 bases between. CDR3 sequence (DNA): TGCAGTGTACCCGGCGGAAACTATGGCTACACCTTC. Protein: CSVPGGNYGYTF.

This sequence joins TRBV2 and TRBJ1-2; D ambiguous. Germline CDR1 reads SNHLY; CDR2 reads FYNNEI. There are 14 residues in the CDR3. V shed 6 bases and J shed 4 bases, with 15 bases lying between them. This CDR3 reads CASREMPGSYGYTF. As DNA, the CDR3 is TGTGCCAGCAGGGAAATGCCGGGGTCCTATGGCTACACCTTC.

This clonotype was counted only a few times. DNA for the CDR3: TGTGCCAGCAGGCCGTCTTTCGGGAATGAGCAGTTCTTC. It specifies CASRPSFGNEQFF. The chain couples TRBV6-5 to TRBJ2-1; D uncertain. CDR1 and CDR2 (germline): MNHEY, SVGAGI. The length of the CDR3 is 13 residues. V lost 6 bases and J 7 bases, leaving 13 bases between the germline ends.

The rearrangement joins TRBV20-1 to TRBJ2-7; D ambiguous. This CDR3 has 14 residues. Germline V CDR1 and CDR2: DFQATT, SNEGSKA (reference sequence). Trimming took off 2 bases at V and 0 bases at J, with 11 bases between the two ends. CDR3 sequence reads: CSARLAESSYEQYF. The CDR3 region has the DNA TGCAGTGCTAGACTCGCGGAGAGCTCCTACGAGCAGTACTTC.

The chain links TRBV11-2 to TRBJ2-1, with D unclear. Germline CDR1 and CDR2: SGHAT and FQNNGV. CDR3 size: 16 residues. Trimming stripped 1 base from V and 10 bases from J, with 20 bases between. The CDR3 DNA reads as TGTGCCAGCAGCTTAGGAAGTATTGAACGGCTTGACGAGCAGTTCTTC. This gives the protein CASSLGSIERLDEQFF. The variable domain in full, completed from reference TRBV11-2 and TRBJ2-1, reads EAGVAQSPRYKIIEKRQSVAFWCNPISGHATLYWYQQILGQGPKLLIQFQNNGVVDDSQLPKDRFSAERLKGVDSTLKIQPAKLEDSAVYLCASSLGSIERLDEQFFGPGTRLTVL.

V usage is TRBV18 and J usage is TRBJ2-5; D gene unclear. Trimming removed 3 bases from V and 2 bases from J, with 10 bases in between. This CDR3 has 14 amino acids. The V gene's germline CDR1 is KGHSH and CDR2 LQKENI. CDR3 amino acids: CASSPPMGQETQYF. CDR3 nucleotides: TGTGCCAGCTCACCCCCTATGGGACAAGAGACCCAGTACTTC.